A single sample is the source of the 14 T cell receptor beta chains below, sequenced in a study of T cell clonotyping in hematopoietic cell transplantation. Libraries were prepared by immunoSEQ multiplex PCR; TCRdb keeps only in-frame clonotypes and omits some of them. The sample yields roughly 7,000 clones, 30% to 45% seen once. Material: peripheral blood mononuclear cells, obtained 30 days after allogeneic stem cell transplant. All receptors come from a female patient over 55 who had an allogeneic stem cell transplant, so the T cells may come from the graft donor. Some clones in this sample may be carry-over from other donors' samples.

The chain is built from TRBV30 and TRBJ2-2; D gene ambiguous. Trimming removed 0 bases from V and 6 bases from J, with 5 bases in between. Germline V gives CDR1 GTSNPN, CDR2 SVGIG (reference sequence). The CDR3 runs to 12 residues. The CDR3 region is CAWSVGSGELFF. Here the CDR3 DNA reads TGTGCCTGGAGTGTAGGGTCCGGGGAGCTGTTTTTT.

Only a few counts were recorded for this clone. CDR3 amino acids: CAWSEGQLNSPLHF. CDR3 sequence (DNA): TGTGCCTGGAGCGAGGGACAGCTTAATTCACCCCTCCACTTT. V and J are TRBV30 and TRBJ1-6, with 7 bases aligning to TRBD1. With V trimmed by 3 bases and J by 6 bases, 5 bases remained unmatched. The CDR3 extends over 14 amino acids. The germline V gene has CDR1 GTSNPN and CDR2 SVGIG (reference sequence).

This clone was seen a few times. The genes are TRBV28 and TRBJ1-3; D not resolved. The CDR3 spans 16 residues. Germline CDR1 reads MDHEN; CDR2 reads SYDVKM. V was shortened by 3 bases and J by 0 bases, with 12 bases between the two germline ends. CDR3 in DNA: TGTGCCAGCAGTTTGAGCAGTACTACCTCTGGAAACACCATATATTTT. It is translated as CASSLSSTTSGNTIYF.

The chain is built from TRBV4-1 and TRBJ2-5, with D perhaps matching TRBD1 or TRBD2 (6 bases each). V was clipped by 3 bases and J by 3 bases, with 14 bases between them. Germline V gene data show CDR1 as MGHRA and CDR2 as YSYEKL. This CDR3 has 15 amino acids. CDR3 sequence: CASSQGPGGEETQYF. CDR3 in DNA: TGCGCCAGCAGCCAGGGGCCCGGGGGCGAAGAGACCCAGTACTTC.

A few counts support this clone. The J gene is TRBJ1-6, the V gene TRBV5-7; D perhaps matches TRBD1 (5 bases). TRBV5-7 is an ORF; its function is uncertain. CDR3 size: 16 residues. Trimming shortened V by 3 bases and J by 7 bases, and 17 bases separated the two germline ends. The DNA of the CDR3 is TGTGCCAGCAGCTACCGCCTGGGACGGGGCAATTCACCCCTCCACTTT. The encoded protein is CASSYRLGRGNSPLHF.

The CDR3 is CASSLNSPIYEQYF. As DNA, the CDR3 is TGTGCCAGCAGTTTAAATAGCCCCATTTACGAGCAGTACTTC. The chain has TRBV27 and TRBJ2-7; D gene uncertain. The germline V gene encodes CDR1 MNHEY and CDR2 SMNVEV (reference sequence). The CDR3 covers 14 residues. V lost 2 bases and J 4 bases, leaving 12 bases between the germline ends.

The table lists this clone with a few counts. At one end, the junction sequence differs from germline, possibly due to a read error. This chain uses TRBV7-7 with TRBJ2-5; the D is unclear. This CDR3 has 12 residues. The germline CDR1 and CDR2 sequences are SSHAT and FNYEAQ (reference sequence). The DNA for the CDR3 is TGTGCTAGCAGCTTAGATCAAGAGACCCAGTACTTC. Protein sequence: CASSLDQETQYF.

The chain combines TRBV19 with TRBJ2-5; D gene uncertain. Germline V gives CDR1 LNHDA, CDR2 SQIVND (reference sequence). This CDR3 is 13 amino acids long. Trimming took 5 bases from V and 5 from J, leaving 12 bases between them. CDR3 DNA: TGTGCCAGTAGTGCAGACTCTCAGGAGACCCAGTACTTC. Encoded protein: CASSADSQETQYF.

This clone was observed a handful of times. CDR3 residues: CAWGNRGDQPQHF. In nucleotides, the CDR3 is TGTGCCTGGGGGAACAGGGGCGATCAGCCCCAGCATTTT. V gene TRBV30 combines with J gene TRBJ1-5; 7 positions agree with TRBD1. The germline gives CDR1 GTSNPN, CDR2 SVGIG (reference sequence). The CDR3 has 13 residues. Trimming removed 5 bases from V and 5 bases from J; junction bases left unmatched: 6.

A few counts support this clone. This sequence joins TRBV30 and TRBJ2-7; possibly TRBD2 for D (6 bases). The J call may be mistaken, given a closer DNA end match to TRBJ2-1. The CDR3 sequence is 14 residues long. Germline CDR1 reads GTSNPN; CDR2 reads SVGIG (reference sequence). The CDR3 is CAWSLRVGGYEQFF. The CDR3 DNA reads as TGTGCCTGGAGTCTAAGGGTCGGAGGGTATGAGCAGTTCTTC.

This clone was found a few times. The rearrangement links TRBV30 to TRBJ2-5, with 8 bases that match TRBD1. The J segment lost 5 bases and the V segment lost 4 bases, leaving 6 bases of the junction unmatched. Germline V CDR1 and CDR2: GTSNPN, SVGIG (reference sequence). This CDR3 is 13 amino acids long. In DNA, the CDR3 is TGTGCCTGGAAACAGGGGGGCGGCGAGACCCAGTACTTC. Translating it yields CAWKQGGGETQYF.

This chain uses TRBV19 with TRBJ2-1; D is possibly TRBD1 (6 bases). Germline-derived CDR1 and CDR2 are LNHDA and SQIVND (reference sequence). This CDR3 region has 13 residues. Trimming cost V 6 bases and J 10 bases, with 16 bases left between them. The CDR3 DNA follows: TGTGCCAGTAGCCAACAGGGTTCTGGGGAGCAGTTCTTC. This encodes CASSQQGSGEQFF.

This clone has just a few counts. J is TRBJ1-4 and V is TRBV29-1; tentative D call: TRBD1 (5 bases). The CDR3 loop spans 13 amino acids. Trimming took off 4 bases at V and 8 bases at J, with 14 bases between the two ends. Looked up from germline, CDR1 is SQVTM and CDR2 is ANQGSEA. The CDR3 DNA sequence: TGCAGCGTTGCAAAGGGGTCAGAAGAAAAACTGTTTTTT. This encodes CSVAKGSEEKLFF.

This clone is labeled as medium-sized. V gene TRBV30 combines with J gene TRBJ1-2; the D is unclear. The CDR3 spans 10 residues. CDR1 is GTSNPN, CDR2 SVGIG, per germline (reference sequence). V lost 4 bases and J 7 bases, leaving 7 bases between the germline ends. DNA of the CDR3: TGTGCCTGGAAAGTCGGTGGCTACACCTTC. It encodes CAWKVGGYTF. Supplemented by reference TRBV30 and TRBJ1-2, the full variable domain reads SQTIHQWPATLVQPVGSPLSLECTVEGTSNPNLYWYRQAAGRGLQLLFYSVGIGQISSEVPQNLSASRPQDRQFILSSKKLLLSDSGFYLCAWKVGGYTFGSGTRLTVV.